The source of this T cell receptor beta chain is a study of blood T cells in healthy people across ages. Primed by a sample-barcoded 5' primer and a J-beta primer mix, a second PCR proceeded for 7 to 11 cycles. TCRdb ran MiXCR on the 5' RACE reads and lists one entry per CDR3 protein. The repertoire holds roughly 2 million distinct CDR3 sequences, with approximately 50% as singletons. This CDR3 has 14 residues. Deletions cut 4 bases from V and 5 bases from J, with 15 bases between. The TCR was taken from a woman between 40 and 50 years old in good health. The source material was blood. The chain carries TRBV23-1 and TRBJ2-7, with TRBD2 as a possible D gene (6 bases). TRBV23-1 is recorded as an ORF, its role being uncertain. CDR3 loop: CASSRGESIDEQYF. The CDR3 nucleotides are TGCGCCAGCAGTCGCGGGGAAAGTATAGACGAGCAGTACTTC.